This entry lists 25 T cell receptor beta chains sequenced from one sample in a study of vaccination and CD4 T cells after COVID-19. Treatment of the sample: approximately nine-day PBMC culture with coronavirus spike peptide pools or control peptides (ViraFEST assay). Sequencing of the DNA from cultured CD4+ T cells was carried out with the Oncomine TCR Beta short-read assay. MiXCR was run by TCRdb on the PCR reads, yielding one entry per CDR3 protein. The repertoire holds around 7,800 distinct CDR3 sequences, with 58% as singletons. The antigens for these receptors are not known. Sequenced material: CD4+ T cells from blood, cultured in vitro. The origin of the receptors is a human donor who had recovered from COVID-19.

The V and J genes are TRBV27 and TRBJ2-1; a possible D gene is TRBD1 (6 bases). V gave up 0 bases and J gave up 8 bases, with 23 bases separating them. The CDR3 has 18 residues. Germline V gene lookup returns CDR1 MNHEY and CDR2 SMNVEV (reference sequence). Written as DNA, the CDR3 is TGTGCCAGCAGTTTATCGGCTGTGGGGGCCCCGTCGGTGGATGAGCAGTTCTTC. This translates into CASSLSAVGAPSVDEQFF.

In this sample, this clonotype is large. The V gene is TRBV18, the J gene TRBJ1-5, with D unresolved. Trimming took off 5 bases at V and 5 bases at J, with 13 bases between the two ends. The germline V gene has CDR1 KGHSH and CDR2 LQKENI. The CDR3 loop spans 14 amino acids. The CDR3 region is CASSGRPRDQPQHF. The CDR3 region has the DNA TGTGCCAGCTCAGGACGCCCCCGGGATCAGCCCCAGCATTTT. The variable domain in full, completed from reference TRBV18 and TRBJ1-5, reads NAGVMQNPRHLVRRRGQEARLRCSPMKGHSHVYWYRQLPEEGLKFMVYLQKENIIDESGMPKERFSAEFPKEGPSILRIQQVVRGDSAAYFCASSGRPRDQPQHFGDGTRLSIL.

V and J are TRBV7-8 and TRBJ2-6, with D tentatively TRBD1 (5 bases). The CDR3 is 17 residues long. Germline V CDR1 and CDR2: SGHVS, FQNEAQ. Deletions cut 1 base from V and 0 bases from J, with 10 bases between. In DNA form, the CDR3 reads TGTGCCAGCAGCTTAGTAGGGGTGAGCTCTGGGGCCAACGTCCTGACTTTC. Translated: CASSLVGVSSGANVLTF. The whole variable domain, remainder taken from reference TRBV7-8 and TRBJ2-6, is GAGVSQSPRYKVAKRGQDVALRCDPISGHVSLFWYQQALGQGPEFLTYFQNEAQLDKSGLPSDRFFAERPEGSVSTLKIQRTQQEDSAVYLCASSLVGVSSGANVLTFGAGSRLTVL.

V is TRBV2 and J is TRBJ2-7; 13 nucleotides match TRBD2. Germline CDR1 is SNHLY and CDR2 is FYNNEI. The CDR3 covers 15 residues. Losses at the gene ends were 6 bases for V and 2 bases for J; bases not matched to a gene: 4. CDR3 nucleotides: TGTGCCAGCAGGCAAGGGACTAGCGGGACCTACGAGCAGTACTTC. Protein: CASRQGTSGTYEQYF.

This rearrangement joins TRBV12-3 or TRBV12-4 to TRBJ1-1; no definite D call. Between the trimmed V and J ends, which lost 6 bases and 0 bases, there was a span of 14 bases. The CDR3 length is 15 residues. CDR3: CASSQESTMNTEAFF. As DNA, the CDR3 is TGTGCCAGCAGCCAGGAAAGTACCATGAACACTGAAGCTTTCTTT.

The chain couples TRBV28 to TRBJ1-5; D possibly corresponds to TRBD1 (5 bases). Germline CDR1 is MDHEN and CDR2 is SYDVKM. The CDR3 sequence is 14 residues long. The V gene lost 5 bases and the J gene lost 6 bases, with 14 bases spanning the gap. The CDR3 loop reads CASSPWRGGQPQHF. DNA of the CDR3: TGTGCCAGCAGTCCTTGGAGGGGCGGTCAGCCCCAGCATTTT.

The CDR3 region has the DNA TGTGCCAGCAGCTTGGGGAACCGGGACAGGGGTAAAGATACGCAGTATTTT. Protein: CASSLGNRDRGKDTQYF. This chain links TRBV5-8 with TRBJ2-3; the match to TRBD1 covers 10 bases. This CDR3 has 17 amino acids. Unmatched junction bases numbered 9, after V lost 0 bases and J lost 5 bases. The germline V gene encodes CDR1 SGHTS and CDR2 YDEGEE.

DNA of the CDR3: TGTGCCAGCAGCTTAGATGGGACCCGGGGCAATCAGCCCCAGCATTTT. This encodes CASSLDGTRGNQPQHF. The chain recombines TRBV7-9 with TRBJ1-5, with D perhaps matching TRBD1 (5 bases). The V end lost 1 base, the J end lost 2 bases, and 12 bases lay between the germline ends. Looked up from germline, CDR1 is SEHNR and CDR2 is FQNEAQ (reference sequence). This CDR3 has 16 residues.

This clonotype is labeled medium-sized. V and J are TRBV10-3 and TRBJ2-5; D is undetermined. V lost 5 bases and J lost 2, with 6 bases in between. The germline CDR1 and CDR2 sequences are ENHRY and SYGVKD. The CDR3 totals 12 residues. In nucleotides, the CDR3 is TGTGCCATCAGTTCGATACAAGAGACCCAGTACTTC. It translates to CAISSIQETQYF.

The chain carries TRBV6-5 and TRBJ1-3; 9 bases align to TRBD1. The germline gives CDR1 MNHEY, CDR2 SVGAGI. This CDR3 is built from 15 residues. V lost 0 bases and J lost 3; bases outside the gene matches: 0. In nucleotides, the CDR3 is TGTGCCAGCAGTTACTCGGACAGGGGTGGAAACACCATATATTTT. Amino acids: CASSYSDRGGNTIYF.

J is TRBJ1-1 and V is TRBV10-3, with 9 bases lining up with TRBD1. The CDR3 has 13 amino acids. The germline V gene has CDR1 ENHRY and CDR2 SYGVKD. The V gene end was trimmed by 4 bases and the J gene end by 8 bases; junction bases not matched to a gene: 5. CDR3 loop: CAISAGQGREAFF. The CDR3 DNA follows: TGTGCCATCAGTGCGGGACAGGGTAGGGAAGCTTTCTTT.

The chain joins TRBV5-8 to TRBJ2-3; 7 positions match TRBD1. In germline, CDR1 is SGHTS, CDR2 YDEGEE. The length of the CDR3 is 16 residues. Losses at the gene ends were 0 bases for V and 0 bases for J; bases not matched to a gene: 4. The CDR3 sequence: CASSLAGQTSTDTQYF. CDR3 DNA sequence: TGTGCCAGCAGCTTGGCGGGACAGACTAGCACAGATACGCAGTATTTT.

In regard to this clonotype: A read error may be the cause here, since a much bigger clone is one base away. This chain links TRBV12-3 or TRBV12-4 with TRBJ2-2; maybe TRBD1 (6 bases). The CDR3 has 14 residues. Trimming shortened V by 11 bases and J by 3 bases, and 16 bases separated the two germline ends. CDR3 loop: CAGCPEGDTGELFF. The DNA for the CDR3 is TGTGCCGGCTGCCCCGAGGGGGACACCGGGGAGCTGTTTTTT.

The V gene is TRBV2, the J gene TRBJ1-5; D not certain. Germline V lookup: CDR1 SNHLY, CDR2 FYNNEI. The CDR3 extends over 14 amino acids. Trimming stripped 5 bases from V and 0 bases from J, with 8 bases between. The CDR3 DNA reads as TGTGCCAGCAGTCCGGGGAATAGCAATCAGCCCCAGCATTTT. Its translation is CASSPGNSNQPQHF.

This clonotype was seen a few times. The rearrangement links TRBV20-1 to TRBJ1-3, with TRBD1 as a possible D gene (6 bases). The CDR3 totals 15 residues. Trimming cost V 6 bases and J 0 bases, with 15 bases left between them. Germline CDR1 is DFQATT and CDR2 is SNEGSKA (reference sequence). Here the CDR3 DNA reads TGCAGTGCGCAACAGGGACTTGTCTCTGGAAACACCATATATTTT. Its protein is CSAQQGLVSGNTIYF.

The chain couples TRBV29-1 to TRBJ2-3; D is perhaps TRBD2 (6 bases). Germline V gives CDR1 SQVTM, CDR2 ANQGSEA. The CDR3 totals 16 residues. The V end was cut by 5 bases, the J end by 0 bases, with 18 bases between. The CDR3 DNA sequence: TGCAGCGTTCCTGGTCGGAGGGGCGAAAGCACAGATACGCAGTATTTT. This gives the protein CSVPGRRGESTDTQYF.

V and J are TRBV2 and TRBJ2-1; D might be TRBD2 (6 bases). This CDR3 spans 12 amino acids. The V and J ends lost 8 bases and 6 bases respectively, with 11 bases between them. Germline CDR1 reads SNHLY; CDR2 reads FYNNEI. CDR3 loop: CASRLESNEQFF. The DNA of the CDR3 is TGTGCCAGCCGACTAGAGAGCAATGAGCAGTTCTTC.

This chain links TRBV4-2 with TRBJ1-5; D perhaps matches TRBD1 (5 bases). The CDR3 loop spans 13 amino acids. V was clipped by 3 bases and J by 5 bases, with 8 bases between them. Germline lookup yields CDR1 LGHNA and CDR2 YNFKEQ. The CDR3 here is CASSQGGDQPQHF. In DNA form, the CDR3 reads TGTGCCAGCAGCCAGGGGGGGGATCAGCCCCAGCATTTT.

CDR3: CASSLEREGEQFF. DNA of the CDR3: TGTGCCAGCAGCTTAGAGCGGGAGGGTGAGCAGTTCTTC. The rearrangement uses TRBV7-2 and TRBJ2-1, with 10 bases identical to TRBD2. The junction had 0 bases not matched to a gene; V was cut back by 1 base and J by 9 bases. Per germline, CDR1 SGHTA and CDR2 FQGNSA. The CDR3 covers 13 residues.

This chain connects TRBV2 to TRBJ1-1; the D gene is possibly TRBD1 (5 bases). The CDR3 runs 14 residues. Trimming took off 5 bases at V and 0 bases at J, with 10 bases between the two ends. Germline V gene data show CDR1 as SNHLY and CDR2 as FYNNEI. DNA of the CDR3: TGTGCCAGCAGTAGACAGATAATGAACACTGAAGCTTTCTTT. Its protein is CASSRQIMNTEAFF.

The chain couples TRBV6-1 to TRBJ2-3; 11 bases are a match to TRBD2. Losses at the gene ends were 5 bases for V and 5 bases for J; bases not matched to a gene: 6. The CDR3 consists of 15 residues. The germline CDR1 and CDR2 sequences are MNHNS and SASEGT. The CDR3 spells CASSSKGLAGDTQYF. The CDR3 coding sequence is TGTGCCAGCAGTAGTAAAGGACTAGCGGGAGATACGCAGTATTTT.

V is TRBV6-2 or TRBV6-3 and J is TRBJ2-5; possibly TRBD1 or TRBD2 for D (5 bases each). CDR1 and CDR2 (germline): MNHEY, SVGEGT. V was clipped by 6 bases and J by 5 bases, with 19 bases between them. The CDR3 is 15 amino acids. Here the CDR3 DNA reads TGTGCCAGCAGCATTCTTCGGGGCAGCCGGGAGACCCAGTACTTC. Residues: CASSILRGSRETQYF.

This clonotype was seen only a few times. The CDR3 loop reads CASSQDPHSGRGTEAFF. In DNA, the CDR3 is TGCGCCAGCAGCCAAGATCCGCACAGCGGGAGGGGCACTGAAGCTTTCTTT. The chain recombines TRBV4-1 with TRBJ1-1; D is possibly TRBD1 (5 bases). Trimming left V 0 bases short and J 4 bases short, with 18 bases between. Germline V CDR1 and CDR2: MGHRA, YSYEKL. The CDR3 is 17 amino acids.

The chain employs TRBV2 and TRBJ2-1, with TRBD2 matching 14 bases. Germline V CDR1 and CDR2: SNHLY, FYNNEI. The CDR3 has 15 residues. The ends lost 6 bases at V and 8 bases at J; junction bases unmatched: 6. The CDR3 region is CASSRGLAGGYEQFF. As DNA, the CDR3 is TGTGCCAGCAGCCGCGGACTAGCGGGGGGTTATGAGCAGTTCTTC.

This chain joins TRBV7-9 and TRBJ2-2; no definite D call. The CDR3 contains 17 residues. Germline V CDR1 and CDR2: SEHNR, FQNEAQ (reference sequence). Trimming shortened V by 5 bases and J by 0 bases, and 16 bases separated the two germline ends. CDR3 in DNA: TGTGCCAGCAGCAAAGACATAGCCCTCACGAACACCGGGGAGCTGTTTTTT. This sequence encodes CASSKDIALTNTGELFF.